This TCR beta chain was obtained from a study of blood T cell repertoires in COVID-19. Across the study: Sites across the United States, Italy and Spain contributed samples from acute and convalescent COVID-19. Sources were T cells, B-cell-depleted T cells, or PBMCs; the material itself was cDNA or gDNA.

The CDR3 has 18 residues. V was clipped by 2 bases and J by 0 bases, with 21 bases between them. Germline values: CDR1 SGHNT, CDR2 YYREEE (reference sequence). Enrolment of Seattle patients took place during active infection, and they were followed longitudinally. How the authors handled the data: Amplification of reference gene primers provided the estimated nucleated cell counts. Profiling relied on immunoSEQ multiplex PCR, and the TCRdb table lists in-frame clones only, not all of them. That table is the source of V, J and clone size, and D and trimming were worked out from the DNA. The table records fewer than 450,000 clones, 70% to 90% of them present only once.

The clonotype comes from a woman aged 50 to 60 with COVID-19, enrolled during active disease. The chain recombines TRBV5-4 with TRBJ2-7; no firm D call. Specimen: peripheral blood. The CDR3 spells CASSFPPLSHGGSYEQYF. The CDR3 nucleotides read TGTGCCAGCAGCTTTCCTCCCCTGTCCCATGGCGGCTCCTACGAGCAGTACTTC.